A single TCR beta chain is shown here with its context. This sample is drawn from a study of monozygotic twins with inflammatory bowel disease. For every TCR library, around 3,700 ng of total RNA was used. The UMIs contained a 6-nucleotide sample barcode. They were added by template switching during cDNA synthesis. One entry per CDR3 protein, without DNA, is what TCRdb gives after re-calling the 5' RACE reads. This sample's table reports around 380,000 distinct CDR3 sequences. Sequenced sample: blood. This clonotype was sampled from a human donor with ulcerative colitis or Crohn's disease, or a healthy co-twin of an affected twin (not recorded which).

The CDR3 protein is CASSLEKSRGAEQYF. This chain links TRBV7-6 with TRBJ2-7; the TCRdb D gene call, TRBD1, has no DNA to confirm it. Germline V CDR1 and CDR2: SGHVS, FNYEAQ. The CDR3 has 15 residues.